This T cell receptor beta chain was found in a study of spatial heterogeneity in lung cancer. Whole-study findings and limits: More often at tumor resection than at routine follow-up, ubiquitous expanded tumor TCRs were detected in the blood.

TCRdb redid the calling of the 5' RACE reads with MiXCR, one entry per CDR3 protein. The data show 90,000 or so distinct CDR3 sequences, with approximately 8.6% seen just once and around 7% held by the top ten. Time point in this sample: sample taken at primary tumor resection. Unsorted whole RNA of tumor, nontumor lung or frozen PBMC was sequenced. The approximately 67 donors had untreated early-stage non-small cell lung cancer. V shed 4 bases and J 1 base; nucleotides not matched to a gene: 4. The CDR3 is 13 amino acids. Germline V gene data show CDR1 as DFQATT and CDR2 as SNEGSKA (reference sequence). In its sample, this clonotype was seen once. Its antigen is still unknown.

This clonotype originated in a male donor with early-stage non-small cell lung cancer. Sequencing used PBMCs, obtained at surgery. The chain carries TRBV20-1 and TRBJ2-7; 7 nucleotides line up with TRBD2. Written as DNA, the CDR3 is TGCAGTGCTAACCGGGAGGTTTCCTACGAGCAGTACTTC. It encodes CSANREVSYEQYF.